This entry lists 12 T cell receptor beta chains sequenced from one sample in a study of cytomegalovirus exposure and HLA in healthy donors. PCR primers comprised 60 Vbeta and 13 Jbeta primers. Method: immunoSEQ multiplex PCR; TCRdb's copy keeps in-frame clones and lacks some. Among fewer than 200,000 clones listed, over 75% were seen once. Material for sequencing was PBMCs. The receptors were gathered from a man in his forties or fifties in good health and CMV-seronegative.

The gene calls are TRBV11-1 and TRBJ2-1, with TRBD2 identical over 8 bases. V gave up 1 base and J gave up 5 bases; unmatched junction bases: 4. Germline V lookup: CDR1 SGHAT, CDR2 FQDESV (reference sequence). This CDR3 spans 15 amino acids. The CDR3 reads CASSLDGGGHNEQFF. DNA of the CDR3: TGTGCCAGCAGCTTAGATGGCGGGGGGCACAATGAGCAGTTCTTC.

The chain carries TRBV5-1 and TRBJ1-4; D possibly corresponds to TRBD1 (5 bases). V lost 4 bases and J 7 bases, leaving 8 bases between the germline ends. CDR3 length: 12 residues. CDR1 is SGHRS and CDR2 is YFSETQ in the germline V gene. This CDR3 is CASSLGGEKLFF. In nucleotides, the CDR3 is TGCGCCAGCAGCCTCGGGGGTGAAAAACTGTTTTTT.

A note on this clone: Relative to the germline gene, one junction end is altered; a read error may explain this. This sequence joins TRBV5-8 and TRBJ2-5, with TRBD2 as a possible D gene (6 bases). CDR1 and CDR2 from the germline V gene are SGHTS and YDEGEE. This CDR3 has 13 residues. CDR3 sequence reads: CASTLGRKETQYF. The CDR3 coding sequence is TGTGCCAGCACCTTGGGGAGGAAAGAGACCCAGTACTTC. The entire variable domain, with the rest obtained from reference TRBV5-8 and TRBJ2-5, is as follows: EAGVTQSPTHLIKTRGQQATLRCSPISGHTSVYWYQQALGLGLQFLLWYDEGEERNRGNFPPRFSGRQFPNYSSELNVNALELEDSALYLCASTLGRKETQYFGPGTRLLVL.

The CDR3 reads CASSARQGYGNQPQHF. CDR3 DNA sequence: TGTGCCAGCAGTGCCCGTCAGGGGTATGGCAATCAGCCCCAGCATTTT. This chain links TRBV6-1 with TRBJ1-5; D might be TRBD1 (6 bases). The CDR3 totals 16 residues. Germline V lookup: CDR1 MNHNS, CDR2 SASEGT. V lost 4 bases, J lost 2 bases, and 15 bases lay in between.

This CDR3 is CASSWRRNTGELFF. As DNA, the CDR3 is TGTGCCAGCAGCTGGAGACGGAACACCGGGGAGCTGTTTTTT. V usage is TRBV5-6 and J usage is TRBJ2-2; D is uncertain. V lost 3 bases to trimming and J lost 1 base, with 7 bases between them. There are 14 residues in the CDR3. Germline V gene lookup returns CDR1 SGHDT and CDR2 YYEEEE.

The CDR3 DNA reads as TGTGCCAGCAGCTTAATGTTGGGACTAGGACCTGGGGCCAACGTCCTGACTTTC. This translates into CASSLMLGLGPGANVLTF. The chain is built from TRBV11-3 and TRBJ2-6, with 8 bases lining up with TRBD2. The CDR3 runs to 18 residues. Losses at the gene ends were 2 bases for V and 2 bases for J; bases not matched to a gene: 8. CDR1 is SGHNT, CDR2 YENEEA, per germline.

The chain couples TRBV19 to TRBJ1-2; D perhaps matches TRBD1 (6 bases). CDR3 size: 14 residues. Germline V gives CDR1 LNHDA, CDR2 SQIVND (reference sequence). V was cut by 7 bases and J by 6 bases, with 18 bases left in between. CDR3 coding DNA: TGTGCCAGTACCAACAGACAGGCCCAGGATGGCTACACCTTC. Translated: CASTNRQAQDGYTF.

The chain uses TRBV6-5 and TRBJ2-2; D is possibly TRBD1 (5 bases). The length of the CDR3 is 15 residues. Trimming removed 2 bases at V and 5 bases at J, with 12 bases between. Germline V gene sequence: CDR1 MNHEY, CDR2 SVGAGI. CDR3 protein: CASSYRQGRTGELFF. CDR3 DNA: TGTGCCAGCAGTTACCGCCAGGGTAGAACCGGGGAGCTGTTTTTT.

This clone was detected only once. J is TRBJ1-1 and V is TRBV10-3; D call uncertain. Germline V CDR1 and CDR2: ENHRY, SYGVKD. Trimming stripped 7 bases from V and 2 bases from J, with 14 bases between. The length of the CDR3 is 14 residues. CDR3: CAITLEGTNTEAFF. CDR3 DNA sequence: TGTGCCATCACTCTCGAGGGCACAAACACTGAAGCTTTCTTT.

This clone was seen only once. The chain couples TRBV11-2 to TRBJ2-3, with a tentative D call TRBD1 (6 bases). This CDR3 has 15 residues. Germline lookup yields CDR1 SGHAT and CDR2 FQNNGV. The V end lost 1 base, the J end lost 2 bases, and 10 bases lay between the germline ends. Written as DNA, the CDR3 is TGTGCCAGCAGCTTAGGGGACACCCTCACAGATACGCAGTATTTT. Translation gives CASSLGDTLTDTQYF.

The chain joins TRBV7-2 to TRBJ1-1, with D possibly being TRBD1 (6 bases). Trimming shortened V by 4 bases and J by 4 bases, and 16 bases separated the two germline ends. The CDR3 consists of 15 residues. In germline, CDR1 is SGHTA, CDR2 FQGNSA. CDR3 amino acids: CASSSYRAGGTEAFF. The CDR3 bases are TGTGCCAGCAGCTCGTACAGGGCTGGCGGCACTGAAGCTTTCTTT.

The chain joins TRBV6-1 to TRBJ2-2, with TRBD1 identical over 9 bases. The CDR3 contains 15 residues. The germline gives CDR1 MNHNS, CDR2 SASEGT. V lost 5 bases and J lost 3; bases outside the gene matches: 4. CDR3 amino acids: CASSPGQGHTGELFF. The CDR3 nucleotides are TGTGCCAGCAGTCCGGGACAGGGTCACACCGGGGAGCTGTTTTTT.